The rows below give T cell receptor beta chains drawn from one sample of a study of read filtering for tumor transcriptome and immune sequencing. TCRdb fed the reads into MiXCR, producing one record per CDR3 protein. There are some 24,000 distinct CDR3 sequences in the sample; about 22% occur only once, and about 50% lies in the top ten. Material: a population of CD138-negative cells sorted from bone marrow. The receptors stem from a donor over 35 with multiple myeloma. CDR3s include the opening cysteine and the closing phenylalanine or tryptophan. Fields, in order: J gene, V gene, D gene, CDR3 protein. The D gene is left open where the match is weak.

TRBJ1-5 | TRBV7-2 | . | CASSRDVDQPQHF
TRBJ1-2 | TRBV28 | TRBD1 | CASRDLSRPQGDYGYTF
TRBJ2-3 | TRBV5-1 | . | CASSLAGDSTDTQYF
TRBJ2-3 | TRBV12-3/TRBV12-4 | TRBD2 | CASSTSGGFTDTQYF
TRBJ2-3 | TRBV7-2 | . | CASSRPNINTQYF
TRBJ1-1 | TRBV7-8 | . | CASRPTGSPGIEAFF
TRBJ2-2 | TRBV5-1 | . | CASSRRGTDTGTGELFF
TRBJ2-7 | TRBV20-1 | TRBD1 | CSAPGQGIDEQYF
TRBJ2-3 | TRBV24-1 | . | CATSDSDTTTDTQYF
TRBJ1-6 | TRBV7-8 | . | CASSLALGAKSSYNSPLHF
TRBJ1-5 | TRBV6-2/TRBV6-3 | . | CASSHRGLYKPQHF
TRBJ2-1 | TRBV27 | TRBD2 | CATYRGTSGALSEQFF
TRBJ1-2 | TRBV2 | TRBD1 | CASSPGQFDNYGYTF
TRBJ2-1 | TRBV12-3/TRBV12-4 | TRBD1 | CASSFGQGPYNEQFF
TRBJ2-3 | TRBV20-1 | . | CSARDHLGETRSTDTQYF
TRBJ2-3 | TRBV5-5 | . | CASSERTDTQYF
TRBJ1-1 | TRBV12-5 | . | CASGLVAEMNTEAFF
TRBJ2-3 | TRBV6-1 | . | CASSEQGSTQYF
TRBJ1-5 | TRBV19 | . | CASSRARDQPQHF
TRBJ2-3 | TRBV6-5 | TRBD2 | CASSRGLAGGTDTQYF
TRBJ2-7 | TRBV6-5 | . | CASSYSGTGSYEQYF
TRBJ2-1 | TRBV29-1 | TRBD1 | CSVPGTGYNEQFF
TRBJ2-5 | TRBV7-6 | . | CASSLARQETQYF
TRBJ1-1 | TRBV10-3 | . | CAIRGVDTEAFF
TRBJ2-3 | TRBV29-1 | . | CSVAAGTYTDTQYF
TRBJ1-1 | TRBV11-2 | . | CASTPGWSVTGAFF